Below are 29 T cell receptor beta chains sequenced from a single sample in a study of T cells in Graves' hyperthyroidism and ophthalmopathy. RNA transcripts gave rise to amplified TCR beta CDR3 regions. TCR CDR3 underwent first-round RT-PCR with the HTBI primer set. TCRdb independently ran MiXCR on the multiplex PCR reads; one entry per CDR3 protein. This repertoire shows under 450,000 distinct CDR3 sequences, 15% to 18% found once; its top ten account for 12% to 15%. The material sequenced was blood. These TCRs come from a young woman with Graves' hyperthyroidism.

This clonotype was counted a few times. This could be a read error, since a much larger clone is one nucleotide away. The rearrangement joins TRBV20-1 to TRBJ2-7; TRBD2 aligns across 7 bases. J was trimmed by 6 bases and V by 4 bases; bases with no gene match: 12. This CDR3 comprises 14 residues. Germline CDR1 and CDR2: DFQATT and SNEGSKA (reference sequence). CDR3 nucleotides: TGCAGTGCTATTGGGCCTAGCGGCACCTGCGAGCAGTACTTC. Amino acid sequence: CSAIGPSGTCEQYF.

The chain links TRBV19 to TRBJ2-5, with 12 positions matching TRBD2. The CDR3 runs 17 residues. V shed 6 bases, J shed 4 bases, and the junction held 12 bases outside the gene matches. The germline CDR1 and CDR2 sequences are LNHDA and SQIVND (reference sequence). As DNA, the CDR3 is TGTGCCAGTAGAAAGAGGACTAGCGGGGAGTGGACAGAGACCCAGTACTTC. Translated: CASRKRTSGEWTETQYF.

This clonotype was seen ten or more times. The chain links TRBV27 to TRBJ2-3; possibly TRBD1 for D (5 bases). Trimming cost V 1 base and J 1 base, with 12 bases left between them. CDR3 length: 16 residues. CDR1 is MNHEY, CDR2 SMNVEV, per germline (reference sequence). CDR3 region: CASSLWGRTGTDTQYF. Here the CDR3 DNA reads TGTGCCAGCAGTTTATGGGGCAGAACTGGCACAGATACGCAGTATTTT.

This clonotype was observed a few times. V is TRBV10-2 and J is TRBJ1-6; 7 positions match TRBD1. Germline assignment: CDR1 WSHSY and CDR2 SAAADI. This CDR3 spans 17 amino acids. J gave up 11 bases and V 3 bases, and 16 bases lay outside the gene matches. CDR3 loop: CASSDIDRARSGAPLHF. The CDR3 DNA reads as TGCGCCAGCAGTGACATCGACAGGGCGCGATCCGGAGCACCCCTCCACTTT.

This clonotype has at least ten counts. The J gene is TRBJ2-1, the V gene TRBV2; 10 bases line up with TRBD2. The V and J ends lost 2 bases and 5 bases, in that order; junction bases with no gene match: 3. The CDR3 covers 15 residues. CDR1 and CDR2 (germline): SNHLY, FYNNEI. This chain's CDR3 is CASSETTSGNNEQFF. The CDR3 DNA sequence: TGTGCCAGCAGTGAAACTACTAGCGGGAACAATGAGCAGTTCTTC.

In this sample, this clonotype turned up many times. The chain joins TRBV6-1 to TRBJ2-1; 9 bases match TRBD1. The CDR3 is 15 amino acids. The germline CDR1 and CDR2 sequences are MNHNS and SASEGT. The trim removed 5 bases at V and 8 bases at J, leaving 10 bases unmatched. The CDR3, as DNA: TGTGCCAGCAGTAGAATGGGGACAGGGAGCGATGAGCAGTTCTTC. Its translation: CASSRMGTGSDEQFF.

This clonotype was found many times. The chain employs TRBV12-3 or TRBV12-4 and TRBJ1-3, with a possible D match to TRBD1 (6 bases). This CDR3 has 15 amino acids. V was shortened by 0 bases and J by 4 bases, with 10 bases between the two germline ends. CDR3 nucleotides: TGTGCCAGCAGTTTAGCACAGGGCTTCGGAAACACCATATATTTT. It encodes CASSLAQGFGNTIYF.

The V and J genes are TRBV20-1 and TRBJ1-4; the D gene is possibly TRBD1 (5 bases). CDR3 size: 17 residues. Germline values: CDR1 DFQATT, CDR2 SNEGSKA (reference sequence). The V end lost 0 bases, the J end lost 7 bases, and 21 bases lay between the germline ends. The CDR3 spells CSARDPLSRGGSEKLFF. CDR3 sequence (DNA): TGCAGTGCTAGAGACCCACTGTCGCGGGGGGGGAGTGAAAAACTGTTTTTT.

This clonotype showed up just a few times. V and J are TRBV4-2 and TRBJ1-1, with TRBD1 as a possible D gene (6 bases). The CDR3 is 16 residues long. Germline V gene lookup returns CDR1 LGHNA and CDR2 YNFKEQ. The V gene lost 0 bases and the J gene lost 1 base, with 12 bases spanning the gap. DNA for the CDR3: TGTGCCAGCAGCCAAGAACTTGGGGGCACGAACACTGAAGCTTTCTTT. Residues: CASSQELGGTNTEAFF.

The CDR3 is CASSLSGLPNTEAFF. The CDR3 nucleotides are TGTGCCAGCAGTTTATCGGGACTGCCGAACACTGAAGCTTTCTTT. The rearrangement uses TRBV12-3 or TRBV12-4 and TRBJ1-1, with D possibly matching TRBD1 (5 bases). V was cut by 2 bases and J by 1 base, with 11 bases left in between. The CDR3 loop spans 15 amino acids.

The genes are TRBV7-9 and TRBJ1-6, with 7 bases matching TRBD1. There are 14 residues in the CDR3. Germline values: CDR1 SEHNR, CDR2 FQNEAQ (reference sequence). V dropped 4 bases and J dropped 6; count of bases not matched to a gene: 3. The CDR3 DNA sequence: TGTGCCAGCAGCTCAGACAGGGCTAATTCACCCCTCCACTTT. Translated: CASSSDRANSPLHF. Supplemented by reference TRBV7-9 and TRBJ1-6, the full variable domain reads DTGVSQNPRHKITKRGQNVTFRCDPISEHNRLYWYRQTLGQGPEFLTYFQNEAQLEKSRLLSDRFSAERPKGSFSTLEIQRTEQGDSAMYLCASSSDRANSPLHFGNGTRLTVT.

This chain's CDR3 is CASSSPPLTGGEKLFF. CDR3 sequence (DNA): TGTGCCAGCAGCTCCCCCCCGCTGACAGGGGGGGAAAAACTGTTTTTT. The chain carries TRBV7-2 and TRBJ1-4; 9 bases are a match to TRBD1. V trimming: 4 bases; J trimming: 8 bases; junction bases outside the gene matches: 11. CDR3 size: 16 residues. Germline CDR1 reads SGHTA; CDR2 reads FQGNSA.

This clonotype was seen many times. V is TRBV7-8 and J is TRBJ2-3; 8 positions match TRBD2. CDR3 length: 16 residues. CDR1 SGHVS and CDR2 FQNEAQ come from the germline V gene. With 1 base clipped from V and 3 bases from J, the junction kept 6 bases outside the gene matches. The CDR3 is CASSLEAGVSTDTQYF. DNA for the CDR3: TGTGCCAGCAGCTTAGAAGCGGGAGTCTCAACAGATACGCAGTATTTT.

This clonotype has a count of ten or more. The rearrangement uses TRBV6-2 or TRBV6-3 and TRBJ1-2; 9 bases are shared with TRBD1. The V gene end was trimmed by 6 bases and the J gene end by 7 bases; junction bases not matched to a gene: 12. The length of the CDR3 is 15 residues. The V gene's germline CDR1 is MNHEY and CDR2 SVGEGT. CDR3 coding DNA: TGTGCCAGCAGACCCGGGACAGGGCTTCTGACTGGCTACACCTTC. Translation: CASRPGTGLLTGYTF.

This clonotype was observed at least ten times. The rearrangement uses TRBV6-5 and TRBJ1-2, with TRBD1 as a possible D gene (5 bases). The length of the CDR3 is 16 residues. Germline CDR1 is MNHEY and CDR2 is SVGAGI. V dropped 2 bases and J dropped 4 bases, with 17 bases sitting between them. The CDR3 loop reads CASSYVQGEGSYGYTF. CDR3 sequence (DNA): TGTGCCAGCAGTTACGTACAAGGGGAGGGGAGCTATGGCTACACCTTC.

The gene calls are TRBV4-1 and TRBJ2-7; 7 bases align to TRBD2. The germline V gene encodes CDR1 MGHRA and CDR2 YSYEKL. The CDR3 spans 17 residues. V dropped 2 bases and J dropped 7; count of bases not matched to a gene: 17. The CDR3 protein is CASSQLAAAGFTVEQYF. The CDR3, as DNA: TGCGCCAGCAGCCAACTTGCCGCAGCGGGATTTACGGTGGAGCAGTACTTC.

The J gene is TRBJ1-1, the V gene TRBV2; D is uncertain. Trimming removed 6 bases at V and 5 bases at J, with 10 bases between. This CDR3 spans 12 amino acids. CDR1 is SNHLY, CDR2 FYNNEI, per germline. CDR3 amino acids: CASSTIWTEAFF. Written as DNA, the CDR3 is TGTGCCAGCAGCACTATCTGGACTGAAGCTTTCTTT.

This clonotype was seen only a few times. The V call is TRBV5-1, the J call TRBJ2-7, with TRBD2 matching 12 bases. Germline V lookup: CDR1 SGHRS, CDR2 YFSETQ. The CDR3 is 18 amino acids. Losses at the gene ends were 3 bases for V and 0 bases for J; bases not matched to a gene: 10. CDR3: CASSSKTSGGQYSYEQYF. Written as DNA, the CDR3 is TGCGCCAGCAGCTCTAAAACTAGCGGGGGGCAATACTCCTACGAGCAGTACTTC.

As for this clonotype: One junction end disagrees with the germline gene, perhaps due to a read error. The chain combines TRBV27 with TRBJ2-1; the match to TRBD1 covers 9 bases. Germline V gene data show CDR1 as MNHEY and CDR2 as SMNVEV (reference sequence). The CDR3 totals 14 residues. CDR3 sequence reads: CASSLSRQGGLQFF. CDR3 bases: TGTGCCAGCAGTCTATCCAGACAGGGGGGTTTGCAGTTCTTC.

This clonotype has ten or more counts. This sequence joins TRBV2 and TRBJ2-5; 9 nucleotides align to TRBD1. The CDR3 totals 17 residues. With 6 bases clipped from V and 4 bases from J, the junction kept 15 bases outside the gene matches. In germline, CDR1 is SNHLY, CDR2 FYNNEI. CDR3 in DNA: TGTGCCAGCAGGATATTTGCACAGGGGGCGCCCCGAGAGACCCAGTACTTC. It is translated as CASRIFAQGAPRETQYF.

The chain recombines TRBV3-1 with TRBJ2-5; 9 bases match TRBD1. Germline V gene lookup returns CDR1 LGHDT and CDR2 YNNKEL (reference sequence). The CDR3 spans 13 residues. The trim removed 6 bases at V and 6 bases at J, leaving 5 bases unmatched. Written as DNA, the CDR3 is TGTGCCAGCAGTGCGGGACAGGGCAAGACCCAGTACTTC. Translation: CASSAGQGKTQYF.

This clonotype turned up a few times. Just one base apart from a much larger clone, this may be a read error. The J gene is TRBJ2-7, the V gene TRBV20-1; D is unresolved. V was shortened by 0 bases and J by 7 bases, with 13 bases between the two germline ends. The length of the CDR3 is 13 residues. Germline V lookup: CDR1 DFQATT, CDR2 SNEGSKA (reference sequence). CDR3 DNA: TGCAGTGCTAGAGATGGACCAGCGTGGGAGCAGTACTTC. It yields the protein CSARDGPAWEQYF.

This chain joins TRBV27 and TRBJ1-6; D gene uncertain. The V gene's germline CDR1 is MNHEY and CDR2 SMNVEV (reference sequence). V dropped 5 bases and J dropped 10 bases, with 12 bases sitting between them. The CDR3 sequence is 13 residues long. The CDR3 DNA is TGTGCCAGCAGTAAGGCAGGAGTCTCACCCCTCCACTTT. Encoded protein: CASSKAGVSPLHF.

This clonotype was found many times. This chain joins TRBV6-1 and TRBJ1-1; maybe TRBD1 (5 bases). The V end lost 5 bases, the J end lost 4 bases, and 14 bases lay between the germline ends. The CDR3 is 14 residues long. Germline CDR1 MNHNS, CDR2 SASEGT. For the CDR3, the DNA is TGTGCCAGCAGTTACGGGGGGACGGGCACTGAAGCTTTCTTT. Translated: CASSYGGTGTEAFF.

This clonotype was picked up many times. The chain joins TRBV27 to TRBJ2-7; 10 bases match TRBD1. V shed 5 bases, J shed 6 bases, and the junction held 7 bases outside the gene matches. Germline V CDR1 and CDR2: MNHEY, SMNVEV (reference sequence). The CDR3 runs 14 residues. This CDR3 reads CASSTGQGKVEQYF. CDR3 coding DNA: TGTGCCAGCAGTACGGGACAGGGGAAGGTCGAGCAGTACTTC.

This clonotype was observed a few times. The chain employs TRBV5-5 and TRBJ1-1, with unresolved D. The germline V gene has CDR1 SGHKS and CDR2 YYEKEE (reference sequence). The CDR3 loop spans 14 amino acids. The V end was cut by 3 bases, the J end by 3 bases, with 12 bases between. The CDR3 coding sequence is TGTGCCAGCAGCTGGCCCCTCCGGGACACTGAAGCTTTCTTT. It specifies CASSWPLRDTEAFF.

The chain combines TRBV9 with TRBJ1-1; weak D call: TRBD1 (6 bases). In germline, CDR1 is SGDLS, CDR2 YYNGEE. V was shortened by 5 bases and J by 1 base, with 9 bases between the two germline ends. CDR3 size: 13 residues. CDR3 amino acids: CASRGAQNTEAFF. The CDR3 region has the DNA TGTGCCAGCAGGGGGGCCCAGAACACTGAAGCTTTCTTT. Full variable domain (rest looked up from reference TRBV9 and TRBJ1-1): DSGVTQTPKHLITATGQRVTLRCSPRSGDLSVYWYQQSLDQGLQFLIQYYNGEERAKGNILERFSAQQFPDLHSELNLSSLELGDSALYFCASRGAQNTEAFFGQGTRLTVV.

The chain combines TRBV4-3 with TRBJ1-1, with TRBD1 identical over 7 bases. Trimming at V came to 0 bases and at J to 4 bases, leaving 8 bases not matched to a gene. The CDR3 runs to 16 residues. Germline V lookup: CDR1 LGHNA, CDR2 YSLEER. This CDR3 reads CASSQDIGAGGTEAFF. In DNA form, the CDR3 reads TGCGCCAGCAGCCAAGATATTGGGGCAGGGGGCACTGAAGCTTTCTTT.

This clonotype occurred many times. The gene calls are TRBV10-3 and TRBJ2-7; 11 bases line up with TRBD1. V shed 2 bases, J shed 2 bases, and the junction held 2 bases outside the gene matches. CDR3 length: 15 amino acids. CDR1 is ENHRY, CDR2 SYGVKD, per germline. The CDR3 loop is CAISEPDRGPYEQYF. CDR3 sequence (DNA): TGTGCCATCAGTGAGCCGGACAGGGGGCCCTACGAGCAGTACTTC.